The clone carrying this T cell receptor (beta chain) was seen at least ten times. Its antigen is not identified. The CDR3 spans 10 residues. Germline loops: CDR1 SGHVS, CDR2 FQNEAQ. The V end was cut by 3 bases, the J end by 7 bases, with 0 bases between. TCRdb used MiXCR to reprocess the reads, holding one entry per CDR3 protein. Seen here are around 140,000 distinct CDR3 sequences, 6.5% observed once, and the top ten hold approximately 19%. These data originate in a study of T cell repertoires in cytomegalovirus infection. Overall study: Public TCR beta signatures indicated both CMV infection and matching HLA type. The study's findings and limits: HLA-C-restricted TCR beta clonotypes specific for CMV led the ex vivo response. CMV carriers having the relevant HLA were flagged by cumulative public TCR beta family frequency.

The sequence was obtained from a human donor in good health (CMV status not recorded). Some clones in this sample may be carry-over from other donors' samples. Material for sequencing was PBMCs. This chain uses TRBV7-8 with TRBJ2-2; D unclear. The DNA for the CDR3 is TGTGCCAGCAGCTTCGGGGAGCTGTTTTTT. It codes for CASSFGELFF. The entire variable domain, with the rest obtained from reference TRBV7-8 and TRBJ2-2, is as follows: GAGVSQSPRYKVAKRGQDVALRCDPISGHVSLFWYQQALGQGPEFLTYFQNEAQLDKSGLPSDRFFAERPEGSVSTLKIQRTQQEDSAVYLCASSFGELFFGEGSRLTVL.